The rows below give T cell receptor beta chains drawn from one sample of a study of shared clonotypes between healthy human individuals. Some clones are missing from TCRdb's copy, which holds only in-frame ones; the method was immunoSEQ multiplex PCR. The data contain approximately 650,000 clones, around 95% of them seen just once; the ten biggest clones take up roughly 0.1%. The sequenced sample was naive CD8+ T cells sorted from blood. These receptor sequences come from a young woman in good health. The CDR3 runs from the conserved cysteine through the conserved F or W. A D gene is named only where the DNA matches it firmly. Clone size is stated in some rows and not others, as once, few, many or a class when expanded.

>.|TRBJ2-7|TRBV11-2|.
CASSGDGFLREQYF
TGTGCCAGCAGCGGGGACGGGTTCTTACGCGAGCAGTACTTC
>.|TRBJ2-3|TRBV19|.
CASSPLLGTDTQYF
TGTGCCAGTAGTCCTCTTTTGGGGACAGATACGCAGTATTTT
>.|TRBJ2-7|TRBV5-5|TRBD1
CASSTSRGRPYEQYF
TGTGCCAGCAGCACGAGCAGGGGGCGCCCCTACGAGCAGTACTTC
>.|TRBJ2-1|TRBV29-1|.
CSAEGRHSYNEQFF
TGCAGCGCAGAGGGACGGCACTCCTACAATGAGCAGTTCTTC
>.|TRBJ2-1|TRBV2|TRBD2
CASSATSDEQFF
TGTGCCAGCAGCGCAACTAGCGACGAGCAGTTCTTC
>.|TRBJ2-6|TRBV11-2|.
CASSHYRDPRSGANVLTF
TGTGCCAGCAGCCATTACAGGGACCCGCGCTCTGGGGCCAACGTCCTGACTTTC
>.|TRBJ2-7|TRBV18|.
CASSAPGTLAYEQYF
TGTGCCAGCTCAGCCCCCGGGACTCTAGCCTACGAGCAGTACTTC
>.|TRBJ1-5|TRBV19|.
CASSTDSSNQPQHF
TGTGCCAGTAGTACGGACAGTAGCAATCAGCCCCAGCATTTT
>.|TRBJ2-3|TRBV28|TRBD2
CASSGGTTVDGQYF
TGTGCCAGCAGTGGCGGGACTACCGTCGATGGGCAGTATTTT
>once|TRBJ2-1|TRBV27|.
CASSPASLNEQFF
TGTGCCAGCAGTCCTGCCTCTCTAAATGAGCAGTTCTTC
>.|TRBJ1-5|TRBV19|.
CASSIDHWYSNQPQHF
TGTGCCAGTAGTATAGATCATTGGTATAGCAATCAGCCCCAGCATTTT
>.|TRBJ2-7|TRBV7-6|.
CASSHAASYEQYF
TGTGCCAGCAGCCATGCGGCCTCCTACGAGCAGTACTTC
>.|TRBJ2-7|TRBV27|.
CASSLYPRHGEQYF
TGTGCCAGCAGTTTATACCCCAGGCACGGGGAGCAGTACTTC
>.|TRBJ2-6|TRBV4-1|.
CASSQTAHGANVLTF
TGCGCCAGCAGCCAAACAGCCCATGGGGCCAACGTCCTGACTTTC